A single sample is the source of the 3 T cell receptor beta chains below, sequenced in a study of regulatory T cells in long-lasting Graves disease. The authors built TCR beta libraries using iRepertoire HTBI primers and Arm-PCR of CDR3 regions. TCRdb processed the multiplex PCR reads anew with MiXCR; each CDR3 protein has one entry. This table holds about 460,000 distinct CDR3 sequences, 14% found once. Noted time point: newly diagnosed GD, antithyroid drugs for less than 3 months. From RNA extracted from PBMCs, the TCR library was made. These same data were also listed under a study on T cells in Graves' hyperthyroidism and ophthalmopathy.

Sequences were derived from peripheral blood mononuclear cells (PBMCs), sampled at new diagnosis, from a patient treated with antithyroid drugs. The receptor source for this set is a woman aged 50 to 65 with Graves disease.

The chain carries TRBV27 and TRBJ2-1, with TRBD2 as a possible D gene (5 bases). The germline V gene encodes CDR1 MNHEY and CDR2 SMNVEV (reference sequence). V was cut by 2 bases and J by 2 bases, with 10 bases left in between. The CDR3 loop spans 15 amino acids. CDR3 sequence: CASSLGYGAYNEQFF. CDR3 DNA: TGTGCCAGCAGTTTAGGGTACGGGGCCTACAATGAGCAGTTCTTC.

This clonotype has only one observation. This could be a read error, since a much larger clone is one nucleotide away. This CDR3 is missing its conserved last phenylalanine or tryptophan, likely due to a read error. V usage is TRBV7-9 and J usage is TRBJ2-1, with TRBD2 matching 8 bases. The J segment lost 7 bases and the V segment lost 5 bases, leaving 10 bases of the junction unmatched. This CDR3 region has 15 residues. The germline V gene encodes CDR1 SEHNR and CDR2 FQNEAQ (reference sequence). The CDR3 region has the DNA TGTGCCAGCAGCCCCCGGGAGGGCCATTGGAATGAGCAGTTCCTC. This encodes CASSPREGHWNEQFL.

In DNA form, the CDR3 reads TGTGCCAGCAGCCAAGTGCTGGGTTCAGATACGCAGTATTTT. It translates to CASSQVLGSDTQYF. The chain couples TRBV3-1 to TRBJ2-3; D is unclear. V shed 1 base and J shed 4 bases, with 9 bases lying between them. The CDR3 runs 14 residues. Germline loops: CDR1 LGHDT, CDR2 YNNKEL (reference sequence).